This T cell receptor beta chain was recovered during a study of Tregs in tolerant kidney transplant recipients. Study-level points and caveats: Validation in larger populations is needed because few patients were studied. The most relevant donor-specific Treg TCRbeta repertoire apparently came from expansion with activated donor B cells. Some patients' samples used different primers over time, so nucleotide sequences weren't comparable.

Related graft donors supplied nonmyeloablative bone marrow transplants, and mixed chimerism was transient. Unstimulated Tregs (CD4+CD25+CD127-) and CD4+CD25- non-Tregs were sorted from PBMCs. With V trimmed by 1 base and J by 2 bases, 14 bases remained unmatched. CDR1 and CDR2 (germline): DFQATT, SNEGSKA (reference sequence). The CDR3 is 19 residues long. The assay was immunoSEQ multiplex PCR, and TCRdb's table has in-frame clones only and misses some. Its table lists some 5,800 clones. As regards this clone: The antigen is unknown. The read is 3 residues too short to cover the CDR3 end, so that end is filled in from the germline J gene.

This sequence joins TRBV20-1 and TRBJ2-3; 11 positions match TRBD2. The sample in question was CD8+ T cells from blood (PBMCs), obtained 12 months after the transplant. The sequence derives from a human patient who received a combined kidney and bone marrow transplant. Some of the T cells may derive from the graft donor. CDR3 bases read: TGCAGTGCTAGAGGGGTACTAGCGGGAGCAGTTGGGGTCACAGATACG. It is translated as CSARGVLAGAVGVTDT. The complete CDR3 sequence is CSARGVLAGAVGVTDTQYF.